The clone carrying this TCR beta chain turned up a few times. Its cognate antigen is unknown. Clones were read by immunoSEQ multiplex PCR, and TCRdb kept only the in-frame ones, dropping some. The table records about 680,000 clones, roughly 90% of them present only once. This specimen belongs to a study of Ad26.COV2.S vaccination and SARS-CoV-2 variants. Sample treatment: around 19 received Ad26.COV2.S at low or high dose, single or two shots; about 5 received placebo; per-sample allocation not given. On day 63 after the first injection, vaccine and placebo recipients gave samples. Study findings and constraints: Recipients given vaccine exceeded placebo recipients in spike-specific TCR breadth. For non-spike TCRs, breadth in vaccine recipients resembled that in placebo recipients. Spike-specific CD8+ and CD4+ T cell responses reportedly showed substantial breadth after vaccination.

The CDR3 runs to 13 residues. V lost 3 bases and J lost 4; bases outside the gene matches: 3. The germline V gene has CDR1 SGDLS and CDR2 YYNGEE. The sample consisted of peripheral blood, taken in a trial of Ad26.COV2.S vaccine versus placebo. The receptor was derived from a person aged 18-60 years who received the Ad26.COV2.S COVID-19 vaccine or a placebo. V gene TRBV9 combines with J gene TRBJ1-2, with TRBD1 matching over 7 bases. CDR3 amino acids: CASSDQGVYGYTF. CDR3 nucleotide sequence: TGTGCCAGCAGCGATCAGGGGGTCTATGGCTACACCTTC.